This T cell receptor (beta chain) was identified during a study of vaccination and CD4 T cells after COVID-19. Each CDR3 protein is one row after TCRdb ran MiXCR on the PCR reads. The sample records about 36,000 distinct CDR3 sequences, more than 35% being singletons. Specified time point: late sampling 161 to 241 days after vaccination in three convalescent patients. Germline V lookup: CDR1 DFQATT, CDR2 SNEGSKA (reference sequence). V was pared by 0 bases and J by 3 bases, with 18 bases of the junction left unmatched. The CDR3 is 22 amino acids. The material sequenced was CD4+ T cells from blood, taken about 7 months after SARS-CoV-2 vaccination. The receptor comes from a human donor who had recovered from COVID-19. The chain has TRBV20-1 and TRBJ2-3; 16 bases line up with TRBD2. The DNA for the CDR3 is TGCAGTGCTAGAGAGCCCCCAAGGGTCGGGACTAGCGGGAGGGTGATGACAGATACGCAGTATTTT. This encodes CSAREPPRVGTSGRVMTDTQYF.